The present entry profiles one T cell receptor beta chain with its context. The sample is drawn from a study of T cell responses to AZD1222 COVID-19 vaccine. Between the trimmed V and J ends, which lost 2 bases and 5 bases, there was a span of 10 bases. The CDR3 loop spans 13 amino acids. CDR1 is MNHEY, CDR2 SMNVEV, per germline (reference sequence). Only in-frame clones appear in the TCRdb table, and some are missing; sequencing was by immunoSEQ multiplex PCR. The data show roughly 95,000 clones, approximately 90% seen once. This chain joins TRBV27 and TRBJ2-7; weak D call: TRBD1 (5 bases). This sample comprised peripheral blood, obtained 28 days after the second AZD1222 dose. The sequence was obtained from an adult who received the AZD1222 COVID-19 vaccine. CDR3 region: CASSLNRLHEQYF. DNA for the CDR3: TGTGCCAGCAGTTTAAACAGGCTCCACGAGCAGTACTTC.